Below, 23 T cell receptor beta chains from the same sample are listed, as sequenced in a study of vaccination effects on CD4 cells after COVID-19. The protocol was immunoSEQ multiplex PCR, while the TCRdb copy is restricted to in-frame clones and leaves out a portion. The sample lists 28,000 or so clones; under 90% were seen once. Their antigen targets remain unknown. ViraFEST assay sequencing came after antigen-specific CD4+ T cells were expanded with viral peptide pools. Researchers isolated CD4+ T cells once approximately eleven days of culture had elapsed. Two-dose vaccination with either BNT162b2 or mRNA-1273 was given to the participants. The sequenced sample was CD4+ T cells from PBMCs cultured with HCoV-NL63 spike peptides, obtained after COVID-19 vaccination. Receptor source: a human donor who received a COVID-19 vaccine. Some clones in this sample may be carry-over from other donors' samples.

The chain couples TRBV11-2 to TRBJ1-6; D call uncertain. V lost 3 bases, J lost 4 bases, and 7 bases lay in between. There are 14 residues in the CDR3. The germline V gene has CDR1 SGHAT and CDR2 FQNNGV. CDR3 nucleotides: TGTGCCAGCAGCTTCAATCGGTATAATTCACCCCTCCACTTT. Translation: CASSFNRYNSPLHF.

The genes are TRBV18 and TRBJ2-6; D gene unclear. V dropped 3 bases and J dropped 0 bases, with 3 bases sitting between them. The CDR3 totals 14 residues. The V gene's germline CDR1 is KGHSH and CDR2 LQKENI. The CDR3 loop reads CASSPYSGANVLTF. CDR3 coding DNA: TGTGCCAGCTCACCCTACTCTGGGGCCAACGTCCTGACTTTC.

This chain links TRBV19 with TRBJ1-5; no definite D call. Germline-derived CDR1 and CDR2 are LNHDA and SQIVND (reference sequence). V was trimmed by 7 bases and J by 4 bases, leaving 14 bases between them. The CDR3 length is 14 residues. The CDR3 bases are TGTGCCAGTAATAGTATAGGAGGGAATCAGCCCCAGCATTTT. Translating gives CASNSIGGNQPQHF. Together with reference TRBV19 and TRBJ1-5, the CDR3 gives the full variable domain: DGGITQSPKYLFRKEGQNVTLSCEQNLNHDAMYWYRQDPGQGLRLIYYSQIVNDFQKGDIAEGYSVSREKKESFPLTVTSAQKNPTAFYLCASNSIGGNQPQHFGDGTRLSIL.

This chain connects TRBV5-1 to TRBJ2-5; D may be TRBD1 (8 bases). Germline V lookup: CDR1 SGHRS, CDR2 YFSETQ. Trimming removed 4 bases from V and 5 bases from J, with 18 bases in between. This CDR3 region has 15 residues. The CDR3 nucleotides read TGCGCCAGCAGCAGCGGGACAGGAGGTTGGGAGACCCAGTACTTC. It is translated as CASSSGTGGWETQYF.

The DNA of the CDR3 is TGTGCCAGCTCACCACGGGACAACTATGGCTACACCTTC. This codes for CASSPRDNYGYTF. J is TRBJ1-2 and V is TRBV18; the D gene is possibly TRBD1 (5 bases). The CDR3 consists of 13 residues. The germline V gene encodes CDR1 KGHSH and CDR2 LQKENI. Trimming pared 1 base from V and 2 bases from J, leaving 5 bases between. Drawing the rest from reference TRBV18 and TRBJ1-2, the complete variable domain is NAGVMQNPRHLVRRRGQEARLRCSPMKGHSHVYWYRQLPEEGLKFMVYLQKENIIDESGMPKERFSAEFPKEGPSILRIQQVVRGDSAAYFCASSPRDNYGYTFGSGTRLTVV.

The chain employs TRBV7-2 and TRBJ2-1, with TRBD2 as a possible D gene (5 bases). The CDR3 length is 14 residues. V was pared by 1 base and J by 9 bases, with 13 bases between. CDR1 and CDR2 (germline): SGHTA, FQGNSA. The CDR3 protein is CASSLGGSPGEQFF. Written as DNA, the CDR3 is TGTGCCAGCAGCTTAGGAGGGAGCCCAGGTGAGCAGTTCTTC.

This clone has just one count. This chain connects TRBV7-2 to TRBJ1-2, with 9 bases identical to TRBD1. Germline CDR1 reads SGHTA; CDR2 reads FQGNSA. CDR3 length: 14 amino acids. Trimming removed 5 bases from V and 3 bases from J; junction bases left unmatched: 4. The CDR3 DNA is TGTGCCAGCAGCCTCGGACAGGGGCACTATGGCTACACCTTC. It translates to CASSLGQGHYGYTF.

The chain carries TRBV30 and TRBJ1-5; D uncertain. Looked up from germline, CDR1 is GTSNPN and CDR2 is SVGIG (reference sequence). The length of the CDR3 is 12 residues. Trimming took off 2 bases at V and 4 bases at J, with 6 bases between the two ends. CDR3 sequence: CAWSNPNQPQHF. CDR3 sequence (DNA): TGTGCCTGGAGTAACCCGAATCAGCCCCAGCATTTT.

This chain uses TRBV9 with TRBJ2-5, with 10 positions matching TRBD2. Germline loops: CDR1 SGDLS, CDR2 YYNGEE. The CDR3 is made up of 18 amino acids. Trimming at V came to 0 bases and at J to 4 bases, leaving 12 bases not matched to a gene. The CDR3: CASSVDLAGGQGIETQYF. The CDR3 region has the DNA TGTGCCAGCAGCGTAGATTTAGCGGGGGGCCAGGGTATAGAGACCCAGTACTTC.

The chain uses TRBV19 and TRBJ1-1; tentatively, D is TRBD1 (6 bases). The CDR3 extends over 12 amino acids. Trimming pared 9 bases from V and 6 bases from J, leaving 14 bases between. Germline V gene lookup returns CDR1 LNHDA and CDR2 SQIVND (reference sequence). In nucleotides, the CDR3 is TGTGCCAGCTCAGGGGTTTTGGCTGAAGCTTTCTTT. This sequence encodes CASSGVLAEAFF.

The rearrangement uses TRBV6-4 and TRBJ1-2, with 10 bases matching TRBD1. V trimming: 5 bases; J trimming: 1 base; junction bases outside the gene matches: 7. Germline V gene lookup returns CDR1 MRHNA and CDR2 SNTAGT. The CDR3 covers 16 residues. CDR3 DNA: TGTGCCAGCAGTCGGACAGGACAGGGGGGTAACTATGGCTACACCTTC. Protein sequence: CASSRTGQGGNYGYTF.

This clone was seen only a few times. The chain is built from TRBV5-1 and TRBJ2-1, with TRBD1 identical over 7 bases. Germline V gene sequence: CDR1 SGHRS, CDR2 YFSETQ. The J segment lost 8 bases and the V segment lost 4 bases, leaving 12 bases of the junction unmatched. This CDR3 comprises 15 residues. CDR3 coding DNA: TGCGCCAGCAGCCGCCAAAGACAGGGTTTCGATGAGCAGTTCTTC. Translated: CASSRQRQGFDEQFF.

V and J are TRBV6-5 and TRBJ1-1; 9 positions agree with TRBD1. Germline CDR1 is MNHEY and CDR2 is SVGAGI. V dropped 6 bases and J dropped 5; count of bases not matched to a gene: 7. This CDR3 is built from 14 residues. The chain's CDR3 is CASSQGQGRTEAFF. The DNA of the CDR3 is TGTGCCAGCAGCCAGGGACAGGGACGAACTGAAGCTTTCTTT.

In this sample, this clone turned up once. V usage is TRBV7-2 and J usage is TRBJ1-6; perhaps TRBD1 as D (5 bases). V lost 5 bases, J lost 7 bases, and 12 bases lay in between. The V gene's germline CDR1 is SGHTA and CDR2 FQGNSA. There are 14 residues in the CDR3. The CDR3 DNA sequence: TGTGCCAGCAGCATCAGACAGCAGAATTCACCCCTCCACTTT. It encodes CASSIRQQNSPLHF.

A single count supports this clone. Other DNA sequences within the sample encode an identical CDR3. J is TRBJ1-1 and V is TRBV19, with D perhaps TRBD1 (5 bases). Germline assignment: CDR1 LNHDA and CDR2 SQIVND (reference sequence). V lost 1 base, J lost 5 bases, and 8 bases lay in between. This CDR3 has 13 amino acids. CDR3 loop: CASSIVGGTEAFF. In nucleotides, the CDR3 is TGTGCCAGTAGTATAGTGGGGGGAACTGAAGCTTTCTTT.

The V and J genes are TRBV10-1 and TRBJ1-1; 8 positions match TRBD1. There are 14 residues in the CDR3. With 6 bases clipped from V and 5 bases from J, the junction kept 8 bases outside the gene matches. Germline V CDR1 and CDR2: WNHNN, SYGVQD (reference sequence). CDR3 in DNA: TGCGCCAGCAGCGTGGACAGGGTAGGGACTGAAGCTTTCTTT. Protein sequence: CASSVDRVGTEAFF.

The V gene is TRBV5-1, the J gene TRBJ1-2; TRBD1 aligns across 7 bases. The CDR3 has 15 residues. Germline values: CDR1 SGHRS, CDR2 YFSETQ. The V and J ends lost 4 bases and 4 bases, in that order; junction bases with no gene match: 10. In nucleotides, the CDR3 is TGCGCCAGCAGCCCCCCGGGACAGACAACCTATGGCTACACCTTC. Translated: CASSPPGQTTYGYTF.

V is TRBV15 and J is TRBJ1-1; D ambiguous. CDR1 and CDR2 (germline): LNHNV, YYDKDF (reference sequence). The CDR3 is 13 amino acids. V lost 3 bases to trimming and J lost 8 bases, with 13 bases between them. The CDR3 coding sequence is TGTGCCACCAGCAGGGAAGGTCCCCTCGAAGCTTTCTTT. The encoded protein is CATSREGPLEAFF. The variable domain in full, with the rest retrieved from reference TRBV15 and TRBJ1-1, is DAMVIQNPRYQVTQFGKPVTLSCSQTLNHNVMYWYQQKSSQAPKLLFHYYDKDFNNEADTPDNFQSRRPNTSFCFLDIRSPGLGDTAMYLCATSREGPLEAFFGQGTRLTVV.

The chain carries TRBV6-5 and TRBJ1-3, with D hard to call. V was pared by 7 bases and J by 1 base, with 5 bases between. Germline CDR1 reads MNHEY; CDR2 reads SVGAGI. The CDR3 has 12 amino acids. The CDR3 sequence: CASKMSGNTIYF. The CDR3 region has the DNA TGTGCCAGCAAGATGTCTGGAAACACCATATATTTT.

V usage is TRBV5-6 and J usage is TRBJ2-5; TRBD2 might be the D (5 bases). The V gene's germline CDR1 is SGHDT and CDR2 YYEEEE. V lost 5 bases and J lost 5, with 16 bases in between. The CDR3 is 14 residues long. This CDR3 reads CASSKKGSVETQYF. The DNA for the CDR3 is TGTGCCAGCAGTAAGAAAGGGAGTGTCGAGACCCAGTACTTC. The entire variable domain, with the rest obtained from reference TRBV5-6 and TRBJ2-5, is as follows: DAGVTQSPTHLIKTRGQQVTLRCSPKSGHDTVSWYQQALGQGPQFIFQYYEEEERQRGNFPDRFSGHQFPNYSSELNVNALLLGDSALYLCASSKKGSVETQYFGPGTRLLVL.

This chain joins TRBV2 and TRBJ2-5; no clear D gene. This CDR3 spans 14 amino acids. The germline V and J ends were trimmed by 3 bases and 5 bases, with 13 bases remaining between them. From germline, CDR1 is SNHLY and CDR2 FYNNEI. CDR3 protein: CASSEAASLETQYF. The CDR3 nucleotides are TGTGCCAGCAGTGAGGCGGCCTCCCTCGAGACCCAGTACTTC. Combining the CDR3 with reference TRBV2 and TRBJ2-5 gives the whole variable domain EPEVTQTPSHQVTQMGQEVILRCVPISNHLYFYWYRQILGQKVEFLVSFYNNEISEKSEIFDDQFSVERPDGSNFTLKIRSTKLEDSAMYFCASSEAASLETQYFGPGTRLLVL.

This clone was picked up a small number of times. The J gene is TRBJ1-6, the V gene TRBV5-8; no clear D. Trimming took off 9 bases at V and 0 bases at J, with 13 bases between the two ends. The CDR3 runs to 15 residues. CDR1 is SGHTS and CDR2 is YDEGEE in the germline V gene. CDR3 protein: CATQSGSSYNSPLHF. CDR3 coding DNA: TGTGCCACGCAGTCGGGGAGCTCCTATAATTCACCCCTCCACTTT.

J is TRBJ2-3 and V is TRBV6-6; TRBD1 matches 12 bases. CDR1 is MNHNY and CDR2 is SVGAGI in the germline V gene (reference sequence). With 6 bases clipped from V and 6 bases from J, the junction kept 10 bases outside the gene matches. The CDR3 runs to 16 residues. CDR3: CASSAGTGGVRDTQYF. CDR3 bases: TGTGCCAGCAGCGCCGGGACAGGGGGCGTTAGGGATACGCAGTATTTT.